The T cell receptor beta chain under discussion was sequenced for a study of blood T cell repertoires in COVID-19. In the study overall: COVID-19 samples collected from the United States, Italy and Spain covered acute and convalescent phases. T cells, B-cell-depleted T cells, or PBMCs provided the cDNA or gDNA that served as material.

CDR3 size: 15 residues. With V trimmed by 5 bases and J by 4 bases, 7 bases remained unmatched. Per germline, CDR1 SEHNR and CDR2 FQNEAQ (reference sequence). This clone was counted a few times. As originally analysed: Reference gene primer amplification in the assay estimated nucleated cell counts. Repertoires were generated with immunoSEQ multiplex PCR, while TCRdb's copy carries only in-frame clones and drops some. That table supplies the V and J calls and clone size; D and trimming were determined from the DNA. The sample comprises 150,000 or so clones, approximately 90% of which are singletons, and about 4.7% rests with the top ten.

This chain uses TRBV7-9 with TRBJ1-1, with TRBD1 identical over 10 bases. Sequencing used peripheral blood. This TCR was recovered from a human donor in a cohort sampled during active COVID-19. In DNA, the CDR3 is TGTGCCAGCAGCCCGCCCGGGACAGGGGCCACTGAAGCTTTCTTT. Translation gives CASSPPGTGATEAFF.